Listed below are T cell receptor beta chains from one sample, sequenced in a study of blood T cell repertoires in COVID-19. Data came from immunoSEQ multiplex PCR; TCRdb stores just in-frame clones and leaves some out. This repertoire shows around 25,000 clones, 85% to 90% found once; its top ten account for 10% to 12%. Specimen: peripheral blood. All receptors derive from a man between 65 and 85 years old with acute or convalescent COVID-19. Both conserved end residues are part of each CDR3. The order of the fields is V gene, D gene, J gene, clone size, CDR3 DNA, CDR3 protein. D genes are given only for firm matches. The listing skips clone size in some rows; elsewhere it reads once, few, many or a size class.

V gene: TRBV5-1
D gene: NA
J gene: TRBJ1-2
clone size: once
CDR3 DNA: TGCGCCAGCAGCTTGGATGGGCAGGGTTATGGCTACACCTTC
CDR3 protein: CASSLDGQGYGYTF

V gene: TRBV5-1
D gene: NA
J gene: TRBJ2-3
clone size: few
CDR3 DNA: TGCGCCAGCAGCTTTGGGGCCCTCACAGATACGCAGTATTTT
CDR3 protein: CASSFGALTDTQYF

V gene: TRBV4-1
D gene: TRBD2
J gene: TRBJ2-1
clone size: NA
CDR3 DNA: TGCGCCAGCAGCCTCGGGACTAGCGGATTCTACAATGAGCAGTTCTTC
CDR3 protein: CASSLGTSGFYNEQFF

V gene: TRBV19
D gene: TRBD2
J gene: TRBJ2-7
clone size: NA
CDR3 DNA: TGTGCCAGTAGTCCCGGACTAGCGGGATCCTACGAGCAGTACTTC
CDR3 protein: CASSPGLAGSYEQYF

V gene: TRBV23-1
D gene: NA
J gene: TRBJ2-5
clone size: NA
CDR3 DNA: TGCGCCAGCAGTCATCCCTTTGGACCCGGGGGAAAGACCCAGTACTTC
CDR3 protein: CASSHPFGPGGKTQYF

V gene: TRBV19
D gene: NA
J gene: TRBJ1-2
clone size: NA
CDR3 DNA: TGTGCCAGTCAGGGAGGGACCTATGGCTACACCTTC
CDR3 protein: CASQGGTYGYTF

V gene: TRBV18
D gene: NA
J gene: TRBJ1-1
clone size: NA
CDR3 DNA: TGTGCCAGCTCACCAGGGCAGGGTAACACTGAAGCTTTCTTT
CDR3 protein: CASSPGQGNTEAFF

V gene: TRBV5-1
D gene: NA
J gene: TRBJ2-3
clone size: NA
CDR3 DNA: TGCGCCAGCACCCTCGGGGTCCCAGATACGCAGTATTTT
CDR3 protein: CASTLGVPDTQYF

V gene: TRBV9
D gene: TRBD1
J gene: TRBJ2-5
clone size: NA
CDR3 DNA: TGTGCCAGCAGCGAGTCCCGGACAGGGGGGGTATTTGAGACCCAGTACTTC
CDR3 protein: CASSESRTGGVFETQYF

V gene: TRBV10-3
D gene: NA
J gene: TRBJ1-5
clone size: NA
CDR3 DNA: TGTGCCATCAGTGAGGCCAACCAGGGACAGCCCCAGCATTTT
CDR3 protein: CAISEANQGQPQHF

V gene: TRBV5-1
D gene: TRBD2
J gene: TRBJ2-7
clone size: once
CDR3 DNA: TGCGCCTGTTCTTTAGCGGGAGCCTCCTACGAGCAGTACTTC
CDR3 protein: CACSLAGASYEQYF

V gene: TRBV10-3
D gene: TRBD1
J gene: TRBJ1-1
clone size: NA
CDR3 DNA: TGTGCCATCAGTGTGGGGCAGGGGGTCACTGAAGCTTTCTTT
CDR3 protein: CAISVGQGVTEAFF